This TCR beta chain was recovered during a study of T cell repertoires in breast cancer (dated by TCRdb to about 2016). With regard to the full study: The study profiled tumors, lymph nodes and peripheral blood lymphocytes from breast cancer patients, plus peripheral blood from healthy control donors. The controls were nine healthy donors whose age range was similar to that of the patients. On average, sequencing produced roughly 500,000 sequences per sample, which came to 9.5 to 10 reads per input cell. Tumor-free lymph nodes were processed with no enzymatic digestion, and blood samples were separated using Ficoll. Given the low mutational burden of breast cancer and the rarity of common mutations in breast cancer, it was reasoned that TCRs shared between breast cancer patients would target shared antigens. After being minced and digested with Liberase and DNase, tumors and tumor-involved lymph nodes were passed through 70-um and 40-um filters. Most of the roughly 19 patient tumors analyzed for shared TCRs were ER+/PR+.

The library was generated by emulsion pairing. Unpaired genes were suppressed by a second nested PCR containing blocking oligos, after which a third nested PCR added Illumina adaptors and barcodes. Each emulsion RT-PCR master mix held about 4,500-260,000 T cells and included C-region, Stepout and V-region primers. The Micellula Emulsion and Purification Kit was used to make the emulsions, and Qiagen OneStep RT-PCR reagents were used for RT-PCR. The pooled libraries were sequenced on an Illumina MiSeq using paired-end 2 x 250 reads. In the original analysis: In Galaxy, read pairs were joined and then clipped at the engineered overlap into separate alpha and beta files, and any unclipped reads were discarded. Alpha-beta pairs were assigned using CompleteTCR, a MiTCR-based pipeline in which chains sharing read cluster identifiers are linked by an R script. TCR sequences seen only once, which were about 1-3%, were removed as potential sequencing errors. Starting from the raw public reads, TCRdb applied fastp trimming at Q25, assembled clones with MiXCR and retained in-frame beta chains. Each record represents a unique CDR3 protein, reported with the most common genes and DNA among its rows. TCRdb's processing, not the study's, gives the V and J calls here. This sample is represented by about 40,000 distinct CDR3 sequences; less than 55% of them were singletons. The top ten clonotypes cover less than 80% of the sample.

From V the trimming removes 5 bases and from J it removes 6 bases, while the gene matches leave 10 bases of the junction unaccounted for. The CDR3 runs 16 amino acids, cysteine and phenylalanine included. The read is trimmed to its CDR3 DNA, 48 bases read in frame from base 1. The CDR1 and CDR2 encoded by the germline V gene (reference sequence) are MNHEY and SMNVEV. The study used an expanded emulsion RT-PCR method with primers for all TCR V genes to analyze paired alpha-beta TCRs of CD8+ T cells. CD8+ T cells were isolated with a CD8 positive selection kit and incubated overnight in around 9.5 IU/mL IL-2 before emulsion RT-PCR. This clonotype was counted at least ten times. The specificity of this receptor is unknown. No much larger clone exists at a distance of one base, and base qualities are not known. What the authors observed across the whole study: TRBV7 predominated among the shared TCRs, which could possibly reflect tumor recognition or a mispriming bias from eight TRBV7 primers. Shared TCRs were encoded by various nucleotide sequences, which suggests selection and expansion based on antigen. About fourfold more TCRs were shared with matched tumor repertoires by tumor-involved sentinel lymph nodes than by tumor-free nodes (approximately 8% versus 2%). Around 18 TCR pairs were shared across seven or more patient tumors and rarely found in control blood, suggesting possible tumor specificity. Genuine antitumor clones may have been missed because singleton TCRs were discarded and only part of each tumor was sampled. Emulsion RT-PCR was considered qualitative rather than quantitative, because transcript abundance and primer differences skewed the recovery of clones.

Recombination linked TRBV27 to TRBJ2-3; the junction holds 11 bases that match TRBD2. Sequenced sample: CD8+ T cells. The source of this sequence is a pool of human donors with breast cancer or a healthy control (not recorded which). At the DNA level, the sequence is TGTGCCAGCAGTCTCTACCTAGCGGGGGGCGTCGATACGCAGTATTTT. This is translated as CASSLYLAGGVDTQYF.